The present T cell receptor beta chain was sequenced within a study of T cells in Graves' hyperthyroidism and ophthalmopathy. This clonotype was detected a few times. Its antigen is still unknown. Trimming removed 6 bases from V and 0 bases from J; junction bases left unmatched: 10. The CDR3 is made up of 17 amino acids. From germline, CDR1 is SGHVS and CDR2 FQNEAQ. It was RNA transcripts that yielded the amplified TCR beta CDR3 regions. Initially, a first-round RT-PCR of the TCR CDR3 employed the HTBI primer set. TCRdb used MiXCR to reprocess the multiplex PCR reads, holding one entry per CDR3 protein. The data show 450,000 to 600,000 distinct CDR3 sequences, with 15% to 20% seen just once and roughly 47% held by the top ten. Points from the study as a whole: Ophthalmopathy was predicted by the model a median of approximately 6 months ahead of onset.

Ophthalmopathy patients had moderate-to-severe active disease, CAS ≥3, NOSPECS ≥4, and disease duration under 3 months. The J gene is TRBJ2-5, the V gene TRBV7-8, with TRBD2 matching over 10 bases. This sequence was found in a middle-aged man with Graves' ophthalmopathy. Sequencing was carried out using blood. The CDR3 DNA reads TGTGCCAGCAGTAATAGTGAGCGGGGGGGGTACCAAGAGACCCAGTACTTC. Protein: CASSNSERGGYQETQYF. The full variable domain, with the rest looked up from reference TRBV7-8 and TRBJ2-5, is GAGVSQSPRYKVAKRGQDVALRCDPISGHVSLFWYQQALGQGPEFLTYFQNEAQLDKSGLPSDRFFAERPEGSVSTLKIQRTQQEDSAVYLCASSNSERGGYQETQYFGPGTRLLVL.